This section outlines one TCR beta chain sequence together with its context. Sequencing used immunoSEQ multiplex PCR; TCRdb keeps in-frame clones, though not all of them. Among about 350,000 clones, more than 75% were seen once, and the ten largest hold approximately 3.5%. Treatment reported: around 19 received Ad26.COV2.S at low or high dose, single or two shots; about 5 received placebo; per-sample allocation not given. Collection of the samples took place on day 63 after the first injection of vaccine or placebo. The source of the sample is a study of Ad26.COV2.S vaccination and SARS-CoV-2 variants. Study details: Donor joined the COV1001 Ad26.COV2.S trial arm.

This CDR3 contains 14 residues. The V end was cut by 4 bases, the J end by 4 bases, with 15 bases between. The germline gives CDR1 SGHRS, CDR2 YFSETQ. The rearrangement joins TRBV5-1 to TRBJ2-7; TRBD1 might be the D (8 bases). This clonotype was sampled from a person between 18 and 65 years old who received the Ad26.COV2.S COVID-19 vaccine or a placebo. The material sequenced was peripheral blood, taken in a trial of Ad26.COV2.S vaccine versus placebo. The CDR3 here is CASSTDREGYEQYF. CDR3 DNA: TGCGCCAGCAGCACGGACAGGGAGGGGTACGAGCAGTACTTC.